Listed below are T cell receptor beta chains from one sample, sequenced in a study of radiation and T cells in renal cell carcinoma. Only in-frame clones appear in the TCRdb table, and some are missing; sequencing was by immunoSEQ multiplex PCR. The sample includes about 120,000 clones, roughly four fifths of them seen just once. Sequencing was performed on blood, taken from a patient whose treatment included radiotherapy and nephrectomy. The receptors derive from a man aged 50 to 59 with renal cell carcinoma. The CDR3 runs from the conserved cysteine through the conserved F or W. A D gene is named only where the DNA matches it firmly. Where a row states a size, it is once, few, many or the class of an expanded clone; other rows omit it.

v_call	j_call	clone_size	d_call	cdr3_nt	cdr3_aa
TRBV29-1	TRBJ1-1	few	NA	TGCAGCGTTGCCGCGGGAGAAGCTTTCTTT	CSVAAGEAFF
TRBV4-3	TRBJ2-3	NA	NA	TGCGCCAGCAGCCAAGTCAGTCCGAAAACAGATACGCAGTATTTT	CASSQVSPKTDTQYF
TRBV7-6	TRBJ2-7	NA	TRBD1	TGTGCCAGCAGCGCATGGGACAGCTCCTACGAGCAGTACTTC	CASSAWDSSYEQYF
TRBV25-1	TRBJ1-2	few	NA	TGTGCCAGCTCACAATCGTCCTATGGCTACACCTTC	CASSQSSYGYTF
TRBV11-1	TRBJ2-1	few	NA	TGTGCCAGCAGCCCTCGACAGCAGAGCTCCTACAATGAGCAGTTCTTC	CASSPRQQSSYNEQFF
TRBV7-2	TRBJ2-3	NA	NA	TGTGCCAGCAGCCCAGGGGGGACTCGCAGGGCAGATACGCAGTATTTT	CASSPGGTRRADTQYF
TRBV19	TRBJ1-1	NA	NA	TGTGCCAGTAGTAGGGGGCCGATAAACACTGAAGCTTTCTTT	CASSRGPINTEAFF
TRBV5-6	TRBJ2-1	NA	TRBD2	TGTGCCAGCAGCTTTTTCCAGCGGGAGGGCCATGAGCAGTTCTTC	CASSFFQREGHEQFF
TRBV5-1	TRBJ2-7	NA	NA	TGCGCCAGCAGCTTGGTGTCCGCGACCTACGAGCAGTACTTC	CASSLVSATYEQYF
TRBV4-2	TRBJ1-5	few	NA	TGTGCCAGCAGCCCTGGGCCGCAGGAGGGTCAGCCCCAGCATTTT	CASSPGPQEGQPQHF
TRBV7-9	TRBJ1-4	NA	TRBD1	TGTGCCAGCAGCTTGGGGACAGCTAATGAAAAACTGTTTTTT	CASSLGTANEKLFF
TRBV27	TRBJ1-5	NA	NA	TGTGCCAGCAGTTTCGTCAGGGATAATCAGCCCCAGCATTTT	CASSFVRDNQPQHF
TRBV5-3	TRBJ2-1	NA	TRBD2	TGTGCCAGAAGTTTAACTAGCGGGAGGGGTTTGGGGCAGTTCTTC	CARSLTSGRGLGQFF
TRBV27	TRBJ2-3	once	TRBD2	TGTGCCAGCAGTTCCGGGACTACCTCTGGGGATACGCAGTATTTT	CASSSGTTSGDTQYF
TRBV5-1	TRBJ2-6	NA	TRBD1	TGCGCCAGCAGCTTCTTTCGGGGACAGGGTTCGTCTGGGGCCAACGTCCTGACTTTC	CASSFFRGQGSSGANVLTF
TRBV5-1	TRBJ2-7	NA	TRBD1	TGCGCCAGCAGCTACCGGACAGGGGAGGGAGAGCAGTACTTC	CASSYRTGEGEQYF
TRBV5-1	TRBJ2-7	NA	NA	TGCGCCAGCAGCTTGGACGGAAACCCAGCCTACGAGCAGTACTTC	CASSLDGNPAYEQYF
TRBV6-5	TRBJ1-1	NA	TRBD1	TGTGCCAGCAGTTACACCGGGACAGTGAACACTGAAGCTTTCTTT	CASSYTGTVNTEAFF
TRBV7-6	TRBJ2-2	NA	NA	TGTGCCAGCAGCGCACAGGGAGGGAACACCGGGGAGCTGTTTTTT	CASSAQGGNTGELFF
TRBV4-3	TRBJ2-3	NA	TRBD1	TGCGCCAGCAGCCGAGGGACAGGCCCCGATACGCAGTATTTT	CASSRGTGPDTQYF
TRBV5-1	TRBJ1-1	NA	NA	TGCGCCAGCAGCTCTTCCGGGACTACCGTCGGCACTGAAGCTTTCTTT	CASSSSGTTVGTEAFF
TRBV7-2	TRBJ1-4	NA	NA	TGTGCCAGCAGCCCCAGGGCAACTAATGAAAAACTGTTTTTT	CASSPRATNEKLFF
TRBV19	TRBJ1-3	few	NA	TGTGCCAGTAGTAGCACAACGCGGGGGATCTCTGGAAACACCATATATTTT	CASSSTTRGISGNTIYF
TRBV30	TRBJ2-1	NA	NA	TGTGCCTGGAGTCGACTAATAGGTGATTACAATGAGCAGTTCTTC	CAWSRLIGDYNEQFF
TRBV11-3	TRBJ2-2	NA	TRBD2	TGTGCCAGCAGCCGTAGCGGGGCCACCGGGGAGCTGTTTTTT	CASSRSGATGELFF
TRBV30	TRBJ2-1	NA	NA	TGTGCCTGGAGTGTGAACTGGAATGAGCAGTTCTTC	CAWSVNWNEQFF
TRBV4-1	TRBJ2-7	NA	NA	TGCGCCAGCAGCCAACCCCGGGACTCGAGCTCCTACGAGCAGTACTTC	CASSQPRDSSSYEQYF
TRBV9	TRBJ1-4	NA	NA	TGTGCCAGCAGCGTAGGGCTGGACGGCACATGGGAAAAACTGTTTTTT	CASSVGLDGTWEKLFF
TRBV27	TRBJ2-6	NA	NA	TGTGCCAGCAGCCCATTTGGAGCTGGGGCCAACGTCCTGACTTTC	CASSPFGAGANVLTF
TRBV10-3	TRBJ1-2	NA	NA	TGTGCCATCAGTGTTGGTACAGCGACTTCGGACTATGGCTACACCTTC	CAISVGTATSDYGYTF
TRBV9	TRBJ2-7	NA	TRBD2	TGTGCCAGCAGCCTAGGGACAGGCGGACTAGCGGGAATCGACGAGCAGTACTTC	CASSLGTGGLAGIDEQYF
TRBV6-1	TRBJ2-3	NA	TRBD2	TGTGCCAGCAGTGAAGCGGCGGGAGACACAGATACGCAGTATTTT	CASSEAAGDTDTQYF
TRBV7-6	TRBJ2-3	NA	TRBD1	TGTGCCAGCAGCTTAGTGGGACAGGGGGCTTGGTCTCCAGATACGCAGTATTTT	CASSLVGQGAWSPDTQYF
TRBV5-1	TRBJ1-5	NA	NA	TGCGCCAGCAGCACCGGGCCTGGTCAGCCCCAGCATTTT	CASSTGPGQPQHF
TRBV5-4	TRBJ1-3	NA	TRBD1	TGTGCCAGCAGCCTCAGGGGGCAGGCGATGAACACCATATATTTT	CASSLRGQAMNTIYF
TRBV7-9	TRBJ1-2	NA	NA	TGTGCCAGCAGCTTAGTGGGATATGGCTACACCTTC	CASSLVGYGYTF
TRBV19	TRBJ2-2	NA	TRBD1	TGTGCCACCTCCCCGGGACAGCTGACCGGGGAGCTGTTTTTT	CATSPGQLTGELFF
TRBV5-4	TRBJ2-7	NA	NA	TGTGCCAGCAGCCACCGGGACCGTATCTCCTACGAGCAGTACTTC	CASSHRDRISYEQYF
TRBV7-9	TRBJ2-2	NA	TRBD2	TGTGCCAGCAGCCAACAGCGGGGGGGCCCCCCGAACACCGGGGAGCTGTTTTTT	CASSQQRGGPPNTGELFF
TRBV5-1	TRBJ1-5	NA	NA	TGCGCCAGCAGCATAGGAGTCGACAATCAGCCCCAGCATTTT	CASSIGVDNQPQHF
TRBV6-1	TRBJ2-7	few	TRBD2	TGTGCCAGCAGTGAACGGAGCGGGAGCTCGGACGAGCAGTACTTC	CASSERSGSSDEQYF
TRBV4-2	TRBJ2-5	NA	TRBD1	TGTGCCAGCAGCCAAGGCCGACAGGGTGGCCAAGAGACCCAGTACTTC	CASSQGRQGGQETQYF